This passage covers 17 T cell receptor beta chains from one sample sequenced in a study of blood T cell repertoires in COVID-19. Method: immunoSEQ multiplex PCR; TCRdb's copy keeps in-frame clones and lacks some. The data show about 180,000 clones, almost 80% seen once. The material sequenced was peripheral blood. Source of these receptors: a woman between 70 and 85 years old with acute or convalescent COVID-19.

This chain uses TRBV14 with TRBJ1-2, with D unresolved. The CDR3 is 12 amino acids. Germline lookup yields CDR1 SGHDN and CDR2 FVKESK. With 5 bases removed from V and 6 bases from J, the gap between germline ends came to 10 bases. DNA for the CDR3: TGTGCCAGCAGCGTCGGCGGAGATGGCTACACCTTC. It codes for CASSVGGDGYTF.

This sequence joins TRBV2 and TRBJ2-7; 12 nucleotides match TRBD2. The V segment lost 6 bases and the J segment 2 bases; nucleotides outside the gene matches: 11. The CDR3 is 17 amino acids. Germline CDR1 is SNHLY and CDR2 is FYNNEI. This CDR3 reads CASRGTSGRKITYEQYF. The CDR3, as DNA: TGTGCCAGCAGAGGGACTAGCGGGCGAAAAATTACCTACGAGCAGTACTTC.

This clone has a handful of counts. V and J are TRBV5-1 and TRBJ2-5; D not certain. This CDR3 has 14 residues. Trimming shortened V by 4 bases and J by 7 bases, and 17 bases separated the two germline ends. The germline V gene has CDR1 SGHRS and CDR2 YFSETQ. The DNA of the CDR3 is TGCGCCAGCAGCCTTGGGCAGGATGCTGGGACCCAGTACTTC. It translates to CASSLGQDAGTQYF.

V is TRBV6-5 and J is TRBJ1-2; a weak D match, TRBD1 (6 bases). Germline CDR1 and CDR2: MNHEY and SVGAGI. The V end lost 8 bases, the J end lost 6 bases, and 19 bases lay between the germline ends. This CDR3 has 14 amino acids. CDR3: CASLKTGSTNGYTF. The DNA of the CDR3 is TGTGCCAGCCTTAAGACAGGCTCTACTAATGGCTACACCTTC.

This clone has only one observation. V and J are TRBV23-1 and TRBJ1-1; D ambiguous. TRBV23-1 belongs to the ORF category, with a function that is uncertain. Trimming stripped 4 bases from V and 3 bases from J, with 18 bases between. The CDR3 has 16 amino acids. The CDR3 DNA sequence: TGCGCCAGCAGTCCCACCGGTGCGGCTGAGTACACTGAAGCTTTCTTT. Translation: CASSPTGAAEYTEAFF.

This clone was observed once. CDR3 DNA sequence: TGTGCCAGCAGCTTATCTGCGTTGAGGACTGGAAACACCATATATTTT. Translating gives CASSLSALRTGNTIYF. The chain has TRBV7-2 and TRBJ1-3; D is uncertain. Trimming removed 2 bases at V and 2 bases at J, with 13 bases between. Germline-derived CDR1 and CDR2 are SGHTA and FQGNSA. The CDR3 is 16 residues long.

This chain uses TRBV12-3 or TRBV12-4 with TRBJ1-2; D gene unclear. V dropped 2 bases and J dropped 8 bases, with 12 bases sitting between them. The CDR3 sequence is 13 residues long. The CDR3 nucleotides read TGTGCCAGCAGTTTATGGCTCGAATCAGGCTACACCTTC. Its protein is CASSLWLESGYTF.

As concerns this clone: The junction and the germline gene differ at one end; a read error may be behind it. This chain's CDR3 is CASSLGSGRASSEQYF. The CDR3 DNA reads as TGTGCCAGCAGCTTAGGAAGCGGGAGGGCCTCCTCCGAGCAGTACTTC. The genes are TRBV7-2 and TRBJ2-7; TRBD2 matches at 10 bases. Germline CDR1 and CDR2: SGHTA and FQGNSA. The CDR3 sequence is 16 residues long. The full variable domain, in which reference TRBV7-2 and TRBJ2-7 provide the parts outside the CDR3, is GAGVSQSPSNKVTEKGKDVELRCDPISGHTALYWYRQSLGQGLEFLIYFQGNSAPDKSGLPSDRFSAERTGGSVSTLTIQRTQQEDSAVYLCASSLGSGRASSEQYFGPGTRLTVT.

V gene TRBV6-6 combines with J gene TRBJ1-1; D ambiguous. This CDR3 has 14 residues. Germline V gene lookup returns CDR1 MNHNY and CDR2 SVGAGI (reference sequence). Trimming took 5 bases from V and 5 from J, leaving 15 bases between them. CDR3 nucleotide sequence: TGTGCCAGCAGTCCCGGGAGCCCGGGAACTGAAGCTTTCTTT. Translation: CASSPGSPGTEAFF.

The CDR3 is CASSLAASGVYNEQFF. The CDR3 region has the DNA TGTGCCAGCAGCTTGGCTGCTAGCGGGGTTTACAATGAGCAGTTCTTC. This rearrangement joins TRBV7-3 to TRBJ2-1; the match to TRBD2 covers 9 bases. With V trimmed by 3 bases and J by 4 bases, 7 bases remained unmatched. The CDR3 totals 16 residues. Germline lookup yields CDR1 SGHTA and CDR2 FQGTGA. The full variable domain, its missing parts supplied by reference TRBV7-3 and TRBJ2-1, is GAGVSQTPSNKVTEKGKYVELRCDPISGHTALYWYRQSLGQGPEFLIYFQGTGAADDSGLPNDRFFAVRPEGSVSTLKIQRTERGDSAVYLCASSLAASGVYNEQFFGPGTRLTVL.

The V and J genes are TRBV6-4 and TRBJ1-2; D remains ambiguous. The CDR3 length is 14 residues. Germline assignment: CDR1 MRHNA and CDR2 SNTAGT. V lost 2 bases and J 6 bases, leaving 13 bases between the germline ends. In nucleotides, the CDR3 is TGTGCCAGCAGTGACGGGAGGAGCAACGATGGCTACACCTTC. Translating it yields CASSDGRSNDGYTF.

Written as DNA, the CDR3 is TGTGCCAGCTCACCGGGACAGGGGGCGTACGAGCAGTACTTC. Protein sequence: CASSPGQGAYEQYF. J is TRBJ2-7 and V is TRBV18, with 12 positions matching TRBD1. Germline trimming cut 3 bases from V and 4 bases from J; bases unmatched to any gene: 1. The CDR3 loop spans 14 amino acids. Germline values: CDR1 KGHSH, CDR2 LQKENI.

V usage is TRBV21-1 and J usage is TRBJ2-7; the D call in the table, TRBD2, was not verified against the DNA. TRBV21-1 counts as a pseudogene. The CDR3 spans 16 residues. The CDR3, as DNA: TGTGCCAGCATCAACGATAGACTAGCGGGATACTACGAGCAGTACTTC. This gives the protein CASINDRLAGYYEQYF.

The rearrangement links TRBV4-1 to TRBJ2-7, with 9 nucleotides matching TRBD1. CDR1 MGHRA and CDR2 YSYEKL come from the germline V gene. The CDR3 length is 16 residues. The V gene end was trimmed by 3 bases and the J gene end by 5 bases; junction bases not matched to a gene: 11. CDR3 coding DNA: TGCGCCAGCAGCCAGCACCGGGGGGACAGGGTCGACGAGCAGTACTTC. This translates into CASSQHRGDRVDEQYF.

The chain combines TRBV19 with TRBJ2-1; 9 bases map to TRBD2. The length of the CDR3 is 16 residues. CDR1 and CDR2 from the germline V gene are LNHDA and SQIVND (reference sequence). V lost 5 bases, J lost 5 bases, and 10 bases stayed unmatched. The DNA of the CDR3 is TGTGCCAGTAGTCCCGGCGGGAGGGCCGGAAACAATGAGCAGTTCTTC. This gives the protein CASSPGGRAGNNEQFF. The whole variable domain, remainder taken from reference TRBV19 and TRBJ2-1, is DGGITQSPKYLFRKEGQNVTLSCEQNLNHDAMYWYRQDPGQGLRLIYYSQIVNDFQKGDIAEGYSVSREKKESFPLTVTSAQKNPTAFYLCASSPGGRAGNNEQFFGPGTRLTVL.

This clone came up once. The CDR3 sequence: CASSLAGQGANTIYF. The CDR3 DNA sequence: TGTGCCAGCAGCTTAGCAGGACAGGGGGCAAACACCATATATTTT. The chain combines TRBV7-2 with TRBJ1-3, with 11 nucleotides matching TRBD1. The CDR3 extends over 15 amino acids. With V trimmed by 0 bases and J by 6 bases, 1 base remained unmatched. Germline-derived CDR1 and CDR2 are SGHTA and FQGNSA.

This chain uses TRBV15 with TRBJ2-5; 11 bases agree with TRBD2. CDR1 is LNHNV and CDR2 is YYDKDF in the germline V gene (reference sequence). V gave up 5 bases and J gave up 6 bases; unmatched junction bases: 14. This CDR3 is 17 amino acids long. CDR3 in amino acids: CATSRLLAGVTQKTQYF. As DNA, the CDR3 is TGTGCCACCAGCCGATTACTAGCGGGAGTTACTCAAAAGACCCAGTACTTC. The entire variable domain, with the rest obtained from reference TRBV15 and TRBJ2-5, is as follows: DAMVIQNPRYQVTQFGKPVTLSCSQTLNHNVMYWYQQKSSQAPKLLFHYYDKDFNNEADTPDNFQSRRPNTSFCFLDIRSPGLGDTAMYLCATSRLLAGVTQKTQYFGPGTRLLVL.